A single sample is the source of the 7 T cell receptor beta chains below, sequenced in a study of tumor-infiltrating lymphocytes in primary liver carcinoma. TCR beta cDNA was prepared out of around 460 ng total RNA by means of a constant-region primer. The TCR beta library was amplified through three nested multiplex PCR rounds in a modified ARM-PCR procedure. TRBV1-TRBV30 forward primers and a C-beta reverse primer were used in the first two PCR rounds, which each ran for 9 to 10 cycles. TCRdb ran MiXCR on the multiplex PCR reads and lists one entry per CDR3 protein. The table has roughly 190,000 distinct CDR3 sequences, around four fifths seen once. Investigators took RNA and DNA out together from 20-30 mg of unsorted bulk tissue. The specimen sequenced was tumor tissue from primary liver carcinoma. These receptor sequences come from a man aged 35 to 55 with primary liver carcinoma and hepatitis B virus infection.

Worth noting for this clonotype: Lacking the conserved final phenylalanine or tryptophan, this CDR3 likely reflects a read error. This sequence joins TRBV29-1 and TRBJ1-1, with D maybe TRBD1 (6 bases). Germline V gene sequence: CDR1 SQVTM, CDR2 ANQGSEA. Trimming pared 4 bases from V and 0 bases from J, leaving 15 bases between. This CDR3 is built from 15 residues. CDR3 in DNA: TGCAGCGTTGTAGGGGGATGGGGGATGAACACTGAAGCTTTCTGT. Protein sequence: CSVVGGWGMNTEAFC.

For this clonotype: The CDR3 does not end in the conserved phenylalanine or tryptophan, so this is likely a read error. This sequence joins TRBV29-1 and TRBJ1-1; no clear D. The V gene's germline CDR1 is SQVTM and CDR2 ANQGSEA. This CDR3 spans 15 amino acids. V shed 4 bases and J shed 0 bases, with 15 bases lying between them. The CDR3 DNA follows: TGCAGCGTTGCGTCATGGTGGGGAATGAACACTGAAGCTTTCTAT. Residues: CSVASWWGMNTEAFY.

The count of this clonotype is one. No conserved phenylalanine or tryptophan is present at the end of the CDR3, so a read error is the likely explanation. The CDR3 DNA is TGTGCCAGCAGCACAGACTCGAACACCGGTGAGCTGTTTTAT. It yields the protein CASSTDSNTGELFY. V gene TRBV11-2 combines with J gene TRBJ2-2; the D is unclear. Looked up from germline, CDR1 is SGHAT and CDR2 is FQNNGV. The CDR3 covers 14 residues.

Of note for this clonotype: One end of the junction is discordant with germline, which a read error may explain. V is TRBV5-8 and J is TRBJ2-1; no firm D call. Germline CDR1 and CDR2: SGHTS and YDEGEE. The CDR3 runs 14 residues. The CDR3 nucleotides read TGTGTCAGCAGCTTGGGGTCCATAGGGAATGAGCAGATCTTC. Protein sequence: CVSSLGSIGNEQIF.

Comments on this clonotype: At one end, the junction sequence differs from germline, possibly due to a read error. The CDR3 sequence is CCVEPPGSFEQYF. CDR3 DNA sequence: TGCTGCGTTGAACCGCCAGGATCCTTTGAGCAGTACTTC. The rearrangement uses TRBV29-1 and TRBJ2-7; no firm D call. The CDR3 covers 13 residues. Germline CDR1 SQVTM, CDR2 ANQGSEA.

V and J are TRBV12-3 or TRBV12-4 and TRBJ2-3, with TRBD2 matching 11 bases. This CDR3 comprises 17 residues. CDR3 amino acids: CVTSSPTSGRSTDTQYF. The CDR3 DNA is TGTGTCACCAGTTCCCCAACTAGCGGGAGAAGTACAGATACGCAGTATTTT.

For this clonotype: A much bigger clone sits one base away, suggesting this may be a read error. The genes are TRBV28 and TRBJ2-5; maybe TRBD2 (5 bases). Germline V gene sequence: CDR1 MDHEN, CDR2 SYDVKM. Trimming shortened V by 1 base and J by 5 bases, and 14 bases separated the two germline ends. The CDR3 totals 15 residues. The CDR3 region has the DNA TGTGCCAGCAGTTTATTGAACGGGGAAGTGGAGACCCAGTACTTC. It codes for CASSLLNGEVETQYF. Drawing the rest from reference TRBV28 and TRBJ2-5, the complete variable domain is DVKVTQSSRYLVKRTGEKVFLECVQDMDHENMFWYRQDPGLGLRLIYFSYDVKMKEKGDIPEGYSVSREKKERFSLILESASTNQTSMYLCASSLLNGEVETQYFGPGTRLLVL.